This T cell receptor beta chain appears in the sequencing data of a study of blood T cells in healthy people across ages. Study results and caveats: Using unsorted PBMCs precluded a conclusive naive versus antigen-experienced comparison.

Germline CDR1 is LGHNA and CDR2 is YNFKEQ. The CDR3 runs to 14 residues. J was trimmed by 8 bases and V by 2 bases; bases with no gene match: 3. This clonotype was detected once. Its specificity is not known. Next came a second PCR, run for roughly 6 to 11 cycles, which used a sample-barcoded 5' primer along with a J-beta primer mix. TCRdb re-called the 5' RACE reads with MiXCR, one entry per CDR3 protein. The sample consists of approximately 800,000 distinct CDR3 sequences, around two thirds of them appearing once. Peripheral blood from each donor was collected in a volume of about 9.9 milliliters. The sequence was collected from a man aged 30-40 years in good health. The chain employs TRBV4-2 and TRBJ2-1, with 10 bases aligning to TRBD2. Material for sequencing was blood. CDR3 in amino acids: CASSQPLAGDEQFF. The CDR3 nucleotides read TGTGCCAGCAGCCAACCCCTAGCGGGGGATGAGCAGTTCTTC.